The 4 T cell receptor beta chains below all came from one sample that was sequenced in a study of blood T cells in healthy people across ages. Combining a sample-barcoded 5' primer with a J-beta primer mix, a second PCR ran for 7 to 11 cycles. From the 5' RACE reads, TCRdb called clonotypes with MiXCR, one entry per CDR3 protein. The repertoire holds 450,000 to 600,000 distinct CDR3 sequences, 25% to 35% seen once, with 3% to 4% in the top ten. The sample was also reused in another study, on T cells of mothers and their children.

Sequencing input: blood. The origin of the receptors is a boy aged 2-15 years in good health.

This clonotype showed up just a few times. This chain joins TRBV6-6 and TRBJ1-3; perhaps TRBD1 as D (5 bases). This CDR3 is 16 amino acids long. V lost 2 bases, J lost 3 bases, and 14 bases lay in between. The germline V gene encodes CDR1 MNHNY and CDR2 SVGAGI (reference sequence). CDR3: CASSYPPGRNGNTIYF. DNA for the CDR3: TGTGCCAGCAGTTACCCCCCAGGGAGGAATGGAAACACCATATATTTT.

There are many counts of this clonotype. This sequence joins TRBV7-6 and TRBJ2-5; no clear D gene. CDR1 and CDR2 from the germline V gene are SGHVS and FNYEAQ. The CDR3 spans 15 residues. V shed 0 bases and J shed 1 base, with 9 bases lying between them. This chain's CDR3 is CASSLASQAQETQYF. The CDR3, as DNA: TGTGCCAGCAGCTTAGCGAGCCAGGCCCAAGAGACCCAGTACTTC.

This chain joins TRBV6-4 and TRBJ2-3, with D tentatively TRBD2 (6 bases). This CDR3 has 15 residues. Germline values: CDR1 MRHNA, CDR2 SNTAGT. The ends were cut back, 6 bases at V and 1 base at J, with 14 bases in the middle. The CDR3 protein is CASSAGGGGTDTQYF. As DNA, the CDR3 is TGTGCCAGCAGCGCCGGGGGAGGAGGCACAGATACGCAGTATTTT.

V gene TRBV2 combines with J gene TRBJ2-7; 10 bases agree with TRBD1. V lost 4 bases to trimming and J lost 4 bases; unmatched junction nucleotides: 1. The germline gives CDR1 SNHLY, CDR2 FYNNEI. The CDR3 loop spans 13 amino acids. CDR3 residues: CASSADRGYEQYF. The CDR3 nucleotides are TGTGCCAGCAGTGCGGACAGGGGGTACGAGCAGTACTTC.